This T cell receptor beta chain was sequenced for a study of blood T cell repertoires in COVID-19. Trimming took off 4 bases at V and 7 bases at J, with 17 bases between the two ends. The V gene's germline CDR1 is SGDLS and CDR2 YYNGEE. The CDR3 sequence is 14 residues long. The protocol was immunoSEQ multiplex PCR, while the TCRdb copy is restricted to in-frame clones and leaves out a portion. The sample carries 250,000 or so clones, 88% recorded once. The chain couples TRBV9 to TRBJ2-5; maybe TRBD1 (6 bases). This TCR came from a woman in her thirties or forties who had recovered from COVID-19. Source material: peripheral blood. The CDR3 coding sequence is TGTGCCAGCAGCTGGGACACCTCGATTGGGACCCAGTACTTC. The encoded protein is CASSWDTSIGTQYF.